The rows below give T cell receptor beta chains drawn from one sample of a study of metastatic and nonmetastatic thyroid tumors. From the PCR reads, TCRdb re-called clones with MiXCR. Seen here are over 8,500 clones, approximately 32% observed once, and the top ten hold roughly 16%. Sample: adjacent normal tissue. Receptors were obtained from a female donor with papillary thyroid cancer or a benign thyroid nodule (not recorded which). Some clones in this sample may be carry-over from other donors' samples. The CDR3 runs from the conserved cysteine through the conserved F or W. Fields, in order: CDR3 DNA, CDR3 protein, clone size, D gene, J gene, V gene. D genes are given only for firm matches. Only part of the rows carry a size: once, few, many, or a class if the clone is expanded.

CDR3 DNA: TGCGCCAGCAGCCAAGATCCGGGGGGCTTAGAGACCCAGTACTTC
CDR3 protein: CASSQDPGGLETQYF
clone size: -
D gene: -
J gene: TRBJ2-5
V gene: TRBV4-1

CDR3 DNA: TGCGCCAGCAGCTTGGCGGGCAGTACCTACAATGAGCAGTTCTTC
CDR3 protein: CASSLAGSTYNEQFF
clone size: few
D gene: -
J gene: TRBJ2-1
V gene: TRBV5-1

CDR3 DNA: TGTGCCAGCAGCACTAGGGGGACTAGCGTTGGCACAGATACGCAGTATTTT
CDR3 protein: CASSTRGTSVGTDTQYF
clone size: -
D gene: TRBD2
J gene: TRBJ2-3
V gene: TRBV7-6

CDR3 DNA: TGCAGTGCTAGAACCGGGACATCGGATTCACCCCTCCACTTT
CDR3 protein: CSARTGTSDSPLHF
clone size: -
D gene: -
J gene: TRBJ1-6
V gene: TRBV20-1

CDR3 DNA: TGCGCCAGCAGCTGGACTACCCTCTCCTACGAGCAGTACTTC
CDR3 protein: CASSWTTLSYEQYF
clone size: -
D gene: -
J gene: TRBJ2-7
V gene: TRBV5-1

CDR3 DNA: TGCAGTGCTAGAGAAGGCAGGGGGCGTTTAAGCTACACCTTC
CDR3 protein: CSAREGRGRLSYTF
clone size: few
D gene: TRBD1
J gene: TRBJ1-2
V gene: TRBV20-1

CDR3 DNA: TGTGCCAGCAGCCCCCTGACAGGTCAGGAAAAACTGTTTTTT
CDR3 protein: CASSPLTGQEKLFF
clone size: -
D gene: -
J gene: TRBJ1-4
V gene: TRBV7-9

CDR3 DNA: TGTGCCAGCAGCTTGGGAGATGGGGGCTCGGATACGCAGTATTTT
CDR3 protein: CASSLGDGGSDTQYF
clone size: few
D gene: -
J gene: TRBJ2-3
V gene: TRBV5-5

CDR3 DNA: TGTGCCAGCAGTTTTATGTATGATCAGCCCCAGCATTTT
CDR3 protein: CASSFMYDQPQHF
clone size: few
D gene: -
J gene: TRBJ1-5
V gene: TRBV27

CDR3 DNA: TGTGCCAGTAGTATTGATTGGGGGCAGAACTATGGCTACACCTTC
CDR3 protein: CASSIDWGQNYGYTF
clone size: medium-sized
D gene: -
J gene: TRBJ1-2
V gene: TRBV19

CDR3 DNA: TGTGCCAGCAGTTTTACAGGACTAGAGGGAAAAAACGGGGAGCTGTTTTTT
CDR3 protein: CASSFTGLEGKNGELFF
clone size: few
D gene: TRBD2
J gene: TRBJ2-2
V gene: TRBV6-1

CDR3 DNA: TGTGCCAGCAGTGTTGAAACAGCGAATCCCTACGAGCAGTACTTC
CDR3 protein: CASSVETANPYEQYF
clone size: -
D gene: -
J gene: TRBJ2-7
V gene: TRBV2

CDR3 DNA: TGTGCCAGCATCTTAGGAGGAGGCTCCTACGAGCAGTACTTC
CDR3 protein: CASILGGGSYEQYF
clone size: few
D gene: -
J gene: TRBJ2-7
V gene: TRBV7-9

CDR3 DNA: TGTGCCAGCAGTGACCGAGAGACCCAGTACTTC
CDR3 protein: CASSDRETQYF
clone size: medium-sized
D gene: -
J gene: TRBJ2-5
V gene: TRBV2

CDR3 DNA: TGTGCCAGCAGTCCCGAAGGTCCAAGCGGAGGGCAGGTCGTCTACGAGCAGTACTTC
CDR3 protein: CASSPEGPSGGQVVYEQYF
clone size: few
D gene: -
J gene: TRBJ2-7
V gene: TRBV28

CDR3 DNA: TGTGCCAGCAGTTCCAAACCGGGACTGCCCTACGAGCAGTACTTC
CDR3 protein: CASSSKPGLPYEQYF
clone size: few
D gene: -
J gene: TRBJ2-7
V gene: TRBV27

CDR3 DNA: TGTGCCAGCACCCGAAGCCCCCAAATGAACACTGAAGCTTTCTTT
CDR3 protein: CASTRSPQMNTEAFF
clone size: many
D gene: -
J gene: TRBJ1-1
V gene: TRBV9

CDR3 DNA: TGTGCCAGCAGTGTTGGGGGTGGAGGGAACACTGAAGCTTCCTTT
CDR3 protein: CASSVGGGGNTEASF
clone size: few
D gene: -
J gene: TRBJ1-1
V gene: TRBV2

CDR3 DNA: TGTGCTAGTGGTTTGGGGACAGCCTATGGCTACACCTTC
CDR3 protein: CASGLGTAYGYTF
clone size: -
D gene: -
J gene: TRBJ1-2
V gene: TRBV12-5

CDR3 DNA: TGCAGTGCTAGGGGACGGCTAACGGGGATCTACAATGAGCAGTTCTTC
CDR3 protein: CSARGRLTGIYNEQFF
clone size: -
D gene: -
J gene: TRBJ2-1
V gene: TRBV20-1

CDR3 DNA: TGTGCCAGCTACAAGGGGACCGTACGGCATGGCTACACCTTC
CDR3 protein: CASYKGTVRHGYTF
clone size: few
D gene: -
J gene: TRBJ1-2
V gene: TRBV6-2/TRBV6-3

CDR3 DNA: TGTGCCAGCAGTGAAGGGGCGGAAAACACTGAAGCTTTCTTT
CDR3 protein: CASSEGAENTEAFF
clone size: -
D gene: -
J gene: TRBJ1-1
V gene: TRBV25-1

CDR3 DNA: TGTGCCAGCAGCGTACTACCGGGACTGAGGGATACGCAGTATTTT
CDR3 protein: CASSVLPGLRDTQYF
clone size: -
D gene: -
J gene: TRBJ2-3
V gene: TRBV11-2

CDR3 DNA: TGTGCCAGCAGCCAACGCGTGCTCTACGAGCAGTACTTC
CDR3 protein: CASSQRVLYEQYF
clone size: few
D gene: -
J gene: TRBJ2-7
V gene: TRBV3-1

CDR3 DNA: TGTGCCAGCAGCTTAGAGCGGGTCACCGGGGAGCTGTTTTTT
CDR3 protein: CASSLERVTGELFF
clone size: -
D gene: -
J gene: TRBJ2-2
V gene: TRBV7-2

CDR3 DNA: TGCGCCAGCAGCTTGGAGTCCGGGTCGGGGAATTCACCCCTCCACTTT
CDR3 protein: CASSLESGSGNSPLHF
clone size: once
D gene: -
J gene: TRBJ1-6
V gene: TRBV5-1

CDR3 DNA: TGTGCCAGCAATCGGGGCCGGGGTAGCGATCAGCCACAGCATTTT
CDR3 protein: CASNRGRGSDQPQHF
clone size: -
D gene: -
J gene: TRBJ1-5
V gene: TRBV6-1

CDR3 DNA: TGCAGTGCTAGTGGGCGGGGTAACGCGAACACCGGGGAGCTGTTTTTT
CDR3 protein: CSASGRGNANTGELFF
clone size: -
D gene: -
J gene: TRBJ2-2
V gene: TRBV20-1

CDR3 DNA: TGTGCCAGCAGCCGCTCGGAGGCAGGGAAGAGGTACGAGCAGTACTTC
CDR3 protein: CASSRSEAGKRYEQYF
clone size: medium-sized
D gene: -
J gene: TRBJ2-7
V gene: TRBV7-9

CDR3 DNA: TGTGCCAGCATGGAGTTGCGGGAGGGGACAGATACGCAGTATTTT
CDR3 protein: CASMELREGTDTQYF
clone size: few
D gene: TRBD2
J gene: TRBJ2-3
V gene: TRBV6-1

CDR3 DNA: TGTGCCAGCAGTGTCTCTGGGGCCAACGTCCTGACTTTC
CDR3 protein: CASSVSGANVLTF
clone size: -
D gene: -
J gene: TRBJ2-6
V gene: TRBV6-1

CDR3 DNA: TGCAGTGCTAGAGGCTCGACAGGGGCGGAAGGAAACACCATATATTTT
CDR3 protein: CSARGSTGAEGNTIYF
clone size: few
D gene: TRBD1
J gene: TRBJ1-3
V gene: TRBV20-1

CDR3 DNA: TGTGCCAGCAGCTCTCTTAGGGACCCGCGAGGCTACACCTTC
CDR3 protein: CASSSLRDPRGYTF
clone size: -
D gene: -
J gene: TRBJ1-2
V gene: TRBV5-8

CDR3 DNA: TGTGCCAGCAGTCTAGAGCGGGTCTCCTACAATGAGCAGTTCTTC
CDR3 protein: CASSLERVSYNEQFF
clone size: few
D gene: -
J gene: TRBJ2-1
V gene: TRBV6-2/TRBV6-3

CDR3 DNA: TGTGCCTGGAGTGCTCGGCCGAATGAAAAACTGTTTTTT
CDR3 protein: CAWSARPNEKLFF
clone size: -
D gene: -
J gene: TRBJ1-4
V gene: TRBV30

CDR3 DNA: TGCAGTGTGGGGACTAGCAATCCCACCTACGAGCAGTACTTC
CDR3 protein: CSVGTSNPTYEQYF
clone size: -
D gene: TRBD2
J gene: TRBJ2-7
V gene: TRBV20-1

CDR3 DNA: TGTGCCAGTGGAGGTGTCTATGGCTACACCTTC
CDR3 protein: CASGGVYGYTF
clone size: -
D gene: -
J gene: TRBJ1-2
V gene: TRBV6-1

CDR3 DNA: TGTGCCAGCAGTGAACGGGCAGCGGATAATTCACCCCTCCACTTT
CDR3 protein: CASSERAADNSPLHF
clone size: few
D gene: -
J gene: TRBJ1-6
V gene: TRBV25-1

CDR3 DNA: TGTGCCAGCAGCTTCGACGGAACCCCCTACGAGCAGTACTTC
CDR3 protein: CASSFDGTPYEQYF
clone size: -
D gene: -
J gene: TRBJ2-7
V gene: TRBV7-4

CDR3 DNA: TGTGCCAGCAGTGAGGTTGGGGAAGCGGCGAACACTGAAGCTTTCTTT
CDR3 protein: CASSEVGEAANTEAFF
clone size: -
D gene: -
J gene: TRBJ1-1
V gene: TRBV2

CDR3 DNA: TGCGCCAGCAGCGGACAGGGTACGGGGTGGTACGAGCAGTACTTC
CDR3 protein: CASSGQGTGWYEQYF
clone size: -
D gene: TRBD1
J gene: TRBJ2-7
V gene: TRBV5-1

CDR3 DNA: TGTGCCAGCAGCTTAGTTTTCGGACAGAATTCACCCCTCCACTTT
CDR3 protein: CASSLVFGQNSPLHF
clone size: few
D gene: -
J gene: TRBJ1-6
V gene: TRBV7-2

CDR3 DNA: TGTGCCAGCAGGTACAGCGGGAGGGCCGGGGACGAGCAGTACTTC
CDR3 protein: CASRYSGRAGDEQYF
clone size: -
D gene: TRBD2
J gene: TRBJ2-7
V gene: TRBV2

CDR3 DNA: TGTGCCAGTACTGACACGTACAATGAGCAGTTCTTC
CDR3 protein: CASTDTYNEQFF
clone size: -
D gene: -
J gene: TRBJ2-1
V gene: TRBV19

CDR3 DNA: TGTGCCACCCTCCTTTCAGTGAATGAGCAGTTCTTC
CDR3 protein: CATLLSVNEQFF
clone size: many
D gene: -
J gene: TRBJ2-1
V gene: TRBV6-2/TRBV6-3

CDR3 DNA: TGTGCCAGCAGCGTACAAGTAGGCGGGAACACTGAAGCTTTCTTT
CDR3 protein: CASSVQVGGNTEAFF
clone size: few
D gene: -
J gene: TRBJ1-1
V gene: TRBV9